Below are 27 T cell receptor beta chains sequenced from a single sample in a study of radiation and T cells in renal cell carcinoma. Sequenced by immunoSEQ multiplex PCR; TCRdb stores in-frame clones only, minus some. The data contain 4,000 or so clones, 62% of them singletons. Treatment reported: 15 Gy SBRT to primary tumor, nephrectomy 4 weeks later. The source material was tumor tissue, sampled from a patient whose treatment included radiotherapy and nephrectomy. The receptors come from a woman aged 55 to 70 with renal cell carcinoma.

This chain uses TRBV5-1 with TRBJ2-3, with D unclear. The germline V gene has CDR1 SGHRS and CDR2 YFSETQ. Trimming removed 0 bases at V and 4 bases at J, with 3 bases between. The CDR3 extends over 12 amino acids. CDR3 protein: CASSLVPDTQYF. The CDR3 DNA reads TGCGCCAGCAGCTTGGTGCCAGATACGCAGTATTTT. The whole variable domain, filled in from reference TRBV5-1 and TRBJ2-3, reads KAGVTQTPRYLIKTRGQQVTLSCSPISGHRSVSWYQQTPGQGLQFLFEYFSETQRNKGNFPGRFSGRQFSNSRSEMNVSTLELGDSALYLCASSLVPDTQYFGPGTRLTVL.

In nucleotides, the CDR3 is TGTGCCAGCAGTTACTCGGCTAGCGGCTCCTACGAGCAGTACTTC. Encoded protein: CASSYSASGSYEQYF. This chain uses TRBV6-6 with TRBJ2-7; 7 bases match TRBD2. Germline CDR1 MNHNY, CDR2 SVGAGI (reference sequence). The CDR3 has 15 amino acids. V lost 0 bases and J lost 0; bases outside the gene matches: 2.

This clone was picked up one time. This chain connects TRBV2 to TRBJ2-2; D remains ambiguous. Trimming removed 3 bases from V and 6 bases from J, with 8 bases in between. The germline V gene encodes CDR1 SNHLY and CDR2 FYNNEI. The CDR3 has 13 residues. For the CDR3, the DNA is TGTGCCAGCAGTGAGTTCAAAGCCGGGGAGCTGTTTTTT. This sequence encodes CASSEFKAGELFF.

This clone was observed a few times. The chain couples TRBV6-6 to TRBJ2-7; 7 positions agree with TRBD1. The length of the CDR3 is 13 residues. V lost 6 bases, J lost 3 bases, and 5 bases stayed unmatched. Germline loops: CDR1 MNHNY, CDR2 SVGAGI (reference sequence). The CDR3 is CASSGRQGYEQYF. CDR3 nucleotide sequence: TGTGCCAGCAGCGGTAGACAGGGCTACGAGCAGTACTTC.

V usage is TRBV18 and J usage is TRBJ2-7; D unclear. V shed 5 bases and J shed 4 bases, with 9 bases lying between them. This CDR3 contains 12 residues. The germline V gene has CDR1 KGHSH and CDR2 LQKENI. This chain's CDR3 is CASSSEVYEQYF. The CDR3 coding sequence is TGTGCCAGCTCATCAGAGGTTTACGAGCAGTACTTC.

DNA of the CDR3: TGTGCCAGCAGCTTAGGGCGGGGCGGCCCCTACGAGCAGTACTTC. Protein product: CASSLGRGGPYEQYF. V is TRBV11-1 and J is TRBJ2-7, with a weak D call TRBD2 (6 bases). CDR3 length equals 15 residues. V was shortened by 1 base and J by 2 bases, with 12 bases between the two germline ends. Germline V gene sequence: CDR1 SGHAT, CDR2 FQDESV (reference sequence).

DNA for the CDR3: TGCAGCGTTGAATTACTAGCGGGAAAAACCTACGAGCAGTACTTC. Protein sequence: CSVELLAGKTYEQYF. The V gene is TRBV29-1, the J gene TRBJ2-7, with 10 bases fitting TRBD2. This CDR3 is built from 15 residues. Germline assignment: CDR1 SQVTM and CDR2 ANQGSEA. The junction had 6 bases not matched to a gene; V was cut back by 2 bases and J by 2 bases.

The gene calls are TRBV28 and TRBJ2-1; maybe TRBD2 (6 bases). CDR1 and CDR2 (germline): MDHEN, SYDVKM. This CDR3 contains 12 residues. The V end lost 8 bases, the J end lost 8 bases, and 13 bases lay between the germline ends. DNA of the CDR3: TGTGCCAGCGGGGGACTTGGGGATGAGCAGTTCTTC. Protein sequence: CASGGLGDEQFF.

The chain combines TRBV5-4 with TRBJ1-2; possibly TRBD1 for D (6 bases). CDR1 is SGHNT, CDR2 YYREEE, per germline (reference sequence). V lost 5 bases and J lost 6, with 17 bases in between. The CDR3 runs to 14 residues. CDR3 protein: CASSREGEDNGYTF. The CDR3 bases are TGTGCCAGCAGTCGTGAGGGGGAAGATAATGGCTACACCTTC.

This sequence joins TRBV5-1 and TRBJ2-3; D unresolved. V lost 0 bases to trimming and J lost 2 bases, with 7 bases between them. Germline V gene lookup returns CDR1 SGHRS and CDR2 YFSETQ. The CDR3 covers 14 residues. CDR3 nucleotides: TGCGCCAGCAGCTTGGGGACCCACACAGATACGCAGTATTTT. Protein: CASSLGTHTDTQYF.

The sample holds a few counts of this clone. The chain links TRBV7-2 to TRBJ1-2; possible D gene TRBD1, 6 bases. Germline lookup yields CDR1 SGHTA and CDR2 FQGNSA. CDR3 size: 16 residues. Deletions cut 5 bases from V and 4 bases from J, with 20 bases between. CDR3 in amino acids: CASSPGGTGGVYGYTF. In DNA form, the CDR3 reads TGTGCCAGCAGCCCGGGGGGGACCGGGGGCGTCTATGGCTACACCTTC.

The rearrangement links TRBV7-1 to TRBJ1-2; 7 bases agree with TRBD1. TRBV7-1 is treated as an ORF (open reading frame) with a function not yet certain. The ends lost 5 bases at V and 2 bases at J; junction bases unmatched: 5. CDR3 length: 14 amino acids. DNA for the CDR3: TGTGCCAGCAGCATCTCAGGGGGAAACTATGGCTACACCTTC. This translates into CASSISGGNYGYTF.

J is TRBJ2-1 and V is TRBV2, with 9 bases lining up with TRBD2. The CDR3 length is 14 residues. The germline V gene has CDR1 SNHLY and CDR2 FYNNEI. Here the CDR3 reads CAQQVAGAYNEQFF. The CDR3 nucleotides are TGTGCTCAGCAAGTAGCGGGGGCGTACAATGAGCAGTTCTTC.

The chain has TRBV18 and TRBJ1-3; D is ambiguous. Germline V gene lookup returns CDR1 KGHSH and CDR2 LQKENI. This CDR3 spans 18 amino acids. The V gene lost 2 bases and the J gene lost 0 bases, with 17 bases spanning the gap. CDR3 loop: CASSPTRTGPSSGNTIYF. CDR3 DNA: TGTGCCAGCTCACCAACTCGGACCGGACCCAGCTCTGGAAACACCATATATTTT.

The chain recombines TRBV18 with TRBJ2-5; 11 positions agree with TRBD2. This CDR3 spans 15 amino acids. From germline, CDR1 is KGHSH and CDR2 LQKENI. Trimming removed 6 bases from V and 1 base from J; junction bases left unmatched: 4. The CDR3 DNA is TGTGCCAGCTCTCAAGGACTAGCGGGCCAAGAGACCCAGTACTTC. Its translation: CASSQGLAGQETQYF.

This clone is medium-sized. This sequence joins TRBV10-3 and TRBJ1-2; the D is unclear. Germline V lookup: CDR1 ENHRY, CDR2 SYGVKD. CDR3 length: 12 amino acids. V was pared by 3 bases and J by 0 bases, with 2 bases between. In DNA, the CDR3 is TGTGCCATCAGTGATGCTAACTATGGCTACACCTTC. It encodes CAISDANYGYTF.

The rearrangement uses TRBV14 and TRBJ2-6, with D possibly matching TRBD1 (6 bases). CDR1 is SGHDN, CDR2 FVKESK, per germline. This CDR3 is 15 amino acids long. V dropped 11 bases and J dropped 0 bases, with 14 bases sitting between them. CDR3 in amino acids: CACGQRTSGANVLTF. As DNA, the CDR3 is TGTGCCTGTGGACAGAGGACCTCTGGGGCCAACGTCCTGACTTTC.

The DNA for the CDR3 is TGTGCCAGTAAAAGACAGGGGGCCGGCACCGGGGAGCTGTTTTTT. This translates into CASKRQGAGTGELFF. The rearrangement links TRBV19 to TRBJ2-2; 10 bases are a match to TRBD1. This CDR3 is built from 15 residues. With 7 bases clipped from V and 4 bases from J, the junction kept 6 bases outside the gene matches. Germline V gene data show CDR1 as LNHDA and CDR2 as SQIVND (reference sequence).

This CDR3 is CASSVEDYEQYF. DNA of the CDR3: TGTGCCAGCAGCGTAGAGGACTACGAGCAGTACTTC. This chain links TRBV9 with TRBJ2-7; D call uncertain. In germline, CDR1 is SGDLS, CDR2 YYNGEE. This CDR3 has 12 amino acids. Trimming left V 0 bases short and J 3 bases short, with 4 bases between.

This clone appeared a few times. CDR3 DNA sequence: TGCGCCAGCAGCCAAACAGGGGGTAGAGACATTCAGTACTTC. Its translation: CASSQTGGRDIQYF. The chain has TRBV4-3 and TRBJ2-4; 8 nucleotides line up with TRBD1. The ends lost 2 bases at V and 8 bases at J; junction bases unmatched: 5. The CDR3 sequence is 14 residues long. Germline V gene lookup returns CDR1 LGHNA and CDR2 YSLEER.

The rearrangement uses TRBV5-4 and TRBJ2-2; 10 positions match TRBD2. The J segment lost 2 bases and the V segment lost 3 bases, leaving 4 bases of the junction unmatched. CDR1 and CDR2 from the germline V gene are SGHNT and YYREEE (reference sequence). This CDR3 spans 16 amino acids. CDR3 nucleotides: TGTGCCAGCAGCTATTCTAGCGGGAGTAACACCGGGGAGCTGTTTTTT. Its protein is CASSYSSGSNTGELFF.

This chain uses TRBV6-5 with TRBJ1-2, with D hard to call. V lost 6 bases and J lost 5, with 10 bases in between. CDR3 length: 12 residues. The germline V gene has CDR1 MNHEY and CDR2 SVGAGI. DNA of the CDR3: TGTGCCAGCAGCTATGGGGATTATGGCTACACCTTC. This sequence encodes CASSYGDYGYTF.

This clone was found once. Compared with germline, one end of the junction differs, possibly owing to a read error. This chain links TRBV4-3 with TRBJ2-6; TRBD2 might be the D (5 bases). Germline-derived CDR1 and CDR2 are LGHNA and YSLEER. This CDR3 has 16 amino acids. The CDR3 region is CASSQDPDSGPNVLTF. Here the CDR3 DNA reads TGCGCCAGCAGCCAAGATCCGGACTCTGGGCCCAACGTCCTGACTTTC.

The V gene is TRBV14, the J gene TRBJ2-7; 13 bases align to TRBD2. Germline lookup yields CDR1 SGHDN and CDR2 FVKESK. J was trimmed by 5 bases and V by 5 bases; bases with no gene match: 6. This CDR3 spans 15 amino acids. This chain's CDR3 is CASSYRTSGSHEQYF. The DNA for the CDR3 is TGTGCCAGCAGCTACAGGACTAGCGGGAGCCACGAGCAGTACTTC. Together with reference TRBV14 and TRBJ2-7, the CDR3 gives the full variable domain: EAGVTQFPSHSVIEKGQTVTLRCDPISGHDNLYWYRRVMGKEIKFLLHFVKESKQDESGMPNNRFLAERTGGTYSTLKVQPAELEDSGVYFCASSYRTSGSHEQYFGPGTRLTVT.

The chain links TRBV19 to TRBJ1-4, with D perhaps TRBD1 (6 bases). Between the trimmed V and J ends, which lost 4 bases and 7 bases, there was a span of 13 bases. The germline V gene encodes CDR1 LNHDA and CDR2 SQIVND (reference sequence). This CDR3 is built from 14 residues. CDR3 in DNA: TGTGCCAGTAGTAGTTGGCAGGGGACTGAAAAACTGTTTTTT. This sequence encodes CASSSWQGTEKLFF.

This chain uses TRBV15 with TRBJ1-5, with D unclear. V was pared by 3 bases and J by 1 base, with 10 bases between. Per the germline V gene, CDR1 is LNHNV and CDR2 is YYDKDF (reference sequence). The CDR3 loop spans 15 amino acids. The CDR3 sequence: CATSSMGFSNQPQHF. CDR3 bases: TGTGCCACCAGCAGTATGGGCTTCAGCAATCAGCCCCAGCATTTT.

This clone appeared a few times. J is TRBJ1-4 and V is TRBV19; D gene uncertain. V lost 2 bases and J lost 0, with 7 bases in between. This CDR3 has 15 amino acids. Germline lookup yields CDR1 LNHDA and CDR2 SQIVND (reference sequence). CDR3 coding DNA: TGTGCCAGTAGTATACGGGTCGCAACTAATGAAAAACTGTTTTTT. This translates into CASSIRVATNEKLFF.